This T cell receptor (beta chain) comes out of a study of T cell repertoires in ileal Crohn's disease. Overall study context: Thiopurines (about eleven) or anti-TNF agents (around 17) were given postoperatively to about half.

Germline V gene sequence: CDR1 SGDLS, CDR2 YYNGEE. The CDR3 is 13 amino acids. V shed 7 bases and J shed 6 bases, with 14 bases lying between them. A few counts support this clone. What it recognizes is unknown. The repertoire was sequenced with immunoSEQ multiplex PCR; TCRdb's copy has only in-frame clones and lacks some. This table has roughly 7,000 clones, roughly 70% appearing once. Study-level results: Compared with non-smokers, active smokers at surgery showed more clonal expansions. High-frequency clones were more common in sorted CD8 than CD4 cells. Clonality above 26.8% at surgery always came with endoscopic recurrence.

The gene calls are TRBV9 and TRBJ2-4; possible D gene TRBD2, 6 bases. Sequencing was performed on ileal tissue. This TCR was recovered from an adult with Crohn's disease. This CDR3 is CASAPAGTNIQYF. The CDR3 nucleotides read TGTGCCAGCGCTCCGGCGGGGACAAACATTCAGTACTTC. The variable domain in full, completed from reference TRBV9 and TRBJ2-4, reads DSGVTQTPKHLITATGQRVTLRCSPRSGDLSVYWYQQSLDQGLQFLIQYYNGEERAKGNILERFSAQQFPDLHSELNLSSLELGDSALYFCASAPAGTNIQYFGAGTRLSVL.